The table lists the clone carrying this T cell receptor (beta chain) with a few counts. Antigen: not known. Germline CDR1 LGHNA, CDR2 YNFKEQ. This CDR3 comprises 16 residues. Trimming removed 4 bases from V and 0 bases from J; junction bases left unmatched: 8. MiXCR was run by TCRdb on the reads, yielding one entry per CDR3 protein. The sample has about 60,000 distinct CDR3 sequences; approximately 50% are singletons. These data belong to a study of type 1 regulatory T cells. Looking at the study overall: This in vitro CD4 product, T-allo10, is enriched for Tr1 cells and alloantigen-specific.

The chain joins TRBV4-2 to TRBJ1-1; 7 bases align to TRBD1. Sequences were obtained from cultured non-Tr1 T cells, either the whole culture or a sorted T cell fraction (not recorded which). This receptor was taken from a human donor in good health. CDR3 nucleotide sequence: TGTGCCAGCAGCCCCCGAGGGGGCGACATGAACACTGAAGCTTTCTTT. This encodes CASSPRGGDMNTEAFF.